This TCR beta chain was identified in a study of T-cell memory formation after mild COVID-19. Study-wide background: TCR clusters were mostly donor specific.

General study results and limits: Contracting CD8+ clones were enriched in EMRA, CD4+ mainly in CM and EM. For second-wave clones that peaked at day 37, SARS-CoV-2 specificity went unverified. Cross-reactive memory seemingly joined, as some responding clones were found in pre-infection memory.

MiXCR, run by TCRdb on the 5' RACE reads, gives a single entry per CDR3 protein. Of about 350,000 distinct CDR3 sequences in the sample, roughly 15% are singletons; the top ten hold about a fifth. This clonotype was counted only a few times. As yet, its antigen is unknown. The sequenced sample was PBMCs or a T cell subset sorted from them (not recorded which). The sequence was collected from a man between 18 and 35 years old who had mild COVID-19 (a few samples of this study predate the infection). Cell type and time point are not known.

The CDR3 region is CSGTGNTEAFF. CDR3 nucleotides: TGCAGCGGTACAGGAAACACTGAAGCTTTCTTT. The chain joins TRBV29-1 to TRBJ1-1, with D perhaps matching TRBD1 (5 bases). V was cut by 7 bases and J by 2 bases, with 8 bases left in between. Germline V gene data show CDR1 as SQVTM and CDR2 as ANQGSEA. The CDR3 is made up of 11 amino acids.